The clone carrying this T cell receptor (beta chain) has at least ten counts. The data belong to a study of prognosis after radiotherapy for stage I lung cancer. With two-round multiplex PCR, TCR beta CDR3 sequences were amplified from genomic DNA. Primers were specific to each TRBV and TRBJ gene in first-round PCR. From the multiplex PCR reads, TCRdb called clonotypes with MiXCR, one entry per CDR3 protein. The sample lists approximately 20,000 distinct CDR3 sequences; roughly 30% were seen once. This TCR was recovered from a donor over 45 with non-small cell lung cancer. Sequenced material: PBMCs, taken before or after stereotactic body radiation therapy (not recorded which).

The CDR3 loop reads CASSLLSGEETQYF. Written as DNA, the CDR3 is TGCGCCAGCAGCTTGTTATCAGGTGAAGAGACCCAGTACTTC. The rearrangement joins TRBV5-1 to TRBJ2-5; D is unresolved. V lost 1 base, J lost 3 bases, and 10 bases lay in between. Germline CDR1 and CDR2: SGHRS and YFSETQ. The CDR3 contains 14 residues.